This T cell receptor (beta chain) emerged from a study of human T cells and chemical hapten exposure. With V trimmed by 6 bases and J by 6 bases, 10 bases remained unmatched. Germline V gives CDR1 MGHDK, CDR2 SYGVNS. The CDR3 has 15 residues. This clonotype was detected ten times or more. TCRdb redid the calling of the RACE reads with MiXCR, one entry per CDR3 protein. The sample shows tens of thousands of distinct CDR3 sequences, 9.9% of them seen only once. Indicated time point: patch test 3, about 24 weeks after DPC sensitization. Treatment reported: therapeutic diphenylcyclopropenone sensitization with weekly scalp DPC.

This chain uses TRBV25-1 with TRBJ1-5; 8 nucleotides match TRBD1. This sample comprised whole blood, obtained in connection with sensitization to the hapten diphenylcyclopropenone (DPC). This sequence was found in a middle-aged woman with alopecia areata. Some clones in this sample may be carry-over from other donors' samples. CDR3 region: CASRGGQGEVQPQHF. The CDR3 nucleotides read TGTGCCAGCAGAGGAGGACAGGGAGAGGTTCAGCCCCAGCATTTT.